Presented here are 8 T cell receptor beta chains from one specimen sequenced in a study of high-grade serous ovarian cancer treatment subgroups. The assay was immunoSEQ multiplex PCR, and TCRdb's table has in-frame clones only and misses some. The sample shows some 20,000 clones, about 68% of them seen only once. The tumor samples were collected prior to definitive surgery or chemotherapy. The sequencing sample was made of tumor tissue. The receptors stem from a human donor with high-grade serous ovarian cancer.

Written as DNA, the CDR3 is TGTGCCAGCAGCTCGGACGGAAGAGGGCCCCAGCATTTT. Its protein product is CASSSDGRGPQHF. This chain connects TRBV7-9 to TRBJ1-5, with no clear D. Trimming took 4 bases from V and 9 from J, leaving 13 bases between them. The CDR3 runs to 13 residues. The germline V gene encodes CDR1 SEHNR and CDR2 FQNEAQ (reference sequence).

The chain employs TRBV28 and TRBJ2-6, with 7 bases lining up with TRBD1. CDR1 is MDHEN, CDR2 SYDVKM, per germline. After removal of 6 bases from V and 0 bases from J, the junction contained 11 bases not matched to a gene. The CDR3 spans 18 residues. This CDR3 is CASSYSRTGFSGANVLTF. The DNA for the CDR3 is TGTGCCAGCAGCTACTCCAGGACAGGATTCTCTGGGGCCAACGTCCTGACTTTC.

The CDR3 DNA reads TGTGCCACAGGTACTAGCGAGAACACAGATACGCAGTATTTT. Translation gives CATGTSENTDTQYF. This chain joins TRBV19 and TRBJ2-3; 7 nucleotides agree with TRBD2. V dropped 10 bases and J dropped 2; count of bases not matched to a gene: 9. Per the germline V gene, CDR1 is LNHDA and CDR2 is SQIVND (reference sequence). The CDR3 sequence is 14 residues long.

DNA for the CDR3: TGTGCCACCAGCAGAGATCGACAGAGCTATGGCTACACCTTC. This codes for CATSRDRQSYGYTF. V gene TRBV15 combines with J gene TRBJ1-2; the D gene is possibly TRBD1 (5 bases). Germline V lookup: CDR1 LNHNV, CDR2 YYDKDF (reference sequence). CDR3 length: 14 amino acids. With 0 bases removed from V and 4 bases from J, the gap between germline ends came to 9 bases.

This chain links TRBV27 with TRBJ2-3; D not resolved. This CDR3 spans 13 amino acids. Per the germline V gene, CDR1 is MNHEY and CDR2 is SMNVEV (reference sequence). Between the trimmed V and J ends, which lost 9 bases and 2 bases, there was a span of 12 bases. The CDR3: CASWRAVTDTQYF. The CDR3 nucleotides read TGTGCCAGTTGGCGAGCAGTCACAGATACGCAGTATTTT.

This clone was detected a few times. This chain links TRBV6-1 with TRBJ2-7; 9 nucleotides align to TRBD1. The CDR3 runs to 14 residues. CDR1 is MNHNS, CDR2 SASEGT, per germline. The V and J ends lost 4 bases and 3 bases, in that order; junction bases with no gene match: 4. CDR3 sequence reads: CASSAPTGGYEQYF. CDR3 nucleotide sequence: TGTGCCAGCAGTGCCCCGACAGGGGGCTACGAGCAGTACTTC.

The chain combines TRBV7-9 with TRBJ2-1; possibly TRBD1 for D (6 bases). V was clipped by 1 base and J by 5 bases, with 12 bases between them. This CDR3 region has 15 residues. The germline V gene encodes CDR1 SEHNR and CDR2 FQNEAQ (reference sequence). CDR3 sequence reads: CASSLVTGWDNEQFF. The CDR3, as DNA: TGTGCCAGCAGCTTAGTCACAGGGTGGGACAATGAGCAGTTCTTC.

V gene TRBV9 combines with J gene TRBJ2-7; no firm D call. In germline, CDR1 is SGDLS, CDR2 YYNGEE. This CDR3 has 14 amino acids. The V and J ends lost 2 bases and 6 bases respectively, with 15 bases between them. In DNA form, the CDR3 reads TGTGCCAGCAGCGTTAACCCAGTCGATGGCGAGCAGTACTTC. Residues: CASSVNPVDGEQYF.